The next 22 T cell receptor beta chains were all read from a single sample in a study of blood T cell repertoires in COVID-19. Sequencing was performed with immunoSEQ multiplex PCR; in TCRdb, only in-frame clones are kept and a portion is missing. The sample holds about 150,000 clones, about 86% seen once. The specimen was PBMCs or T cells enriched from blood (not recorded which). These receptors were taken from a man over 45 who had recovered from COVID-19.

The V and J genes are TRBV5-5 and TRBJ2-7; TRBD1 is a possible D gene (6 bases). Trimming shortened V by 2 bases and J by 3 bases, and 15 bases separated the two germline ends. Germline V gene sequence: CDR1 SGHKS, CDR2 YYEKEE (reference sequence). This CDR3 spans 15 amino acids. The CDR3 here is CASSFGGRLDYEQYF. The CDR3 DNA reads as TGTGCCAGCAGCTTTGGGGGCCGATTGGACTACGAGCAGTACTTC.

The chain uses TRBV27 and TRBJ1-5, with TRBD1 identical over 8 bases. Germline lookup yields CDR1 MNHEY and CDR2 SMNVEV (reference sequence). The CDR3 sequence is 16 residues long. V was clipped by 5 bases and J by 5 bases; unmatched bases: 11. The CDR3 DNA follows: TGTGCCAGCAGTCCCACGGACAGGGCAGTTTATCAGCCCCAGCATTTT. Residues: CASSPTDRAVYQPQHF.

The V gene is TRBV11-3, the J gene TRBJ2-3; tentative D call: TRBD1 (5 bases). CDR1 SGHNT and CDR2 YENEEA come from the germline V gene. The CDR3 length is 15 residues. V lost 1 base and J 6 bases, leaving 14 bases between the germline ends. CDR3 coding DNA: TGTGCCAGCAGCTTAGGGGGCTCCCGAATGGATACGCAGTATTTT. It specifies CASSLGGSRMDTQYF.

This clone was recorded at least ten times. The chain employs TRBV4-2 and TRBJ2-3; perhaps TRBD2 as D (7 bases). This CDR3 contains 17 residues. Germline V gene lookup returns CDR1 LGHNA and CDR2 YNFKEQ. V shed 1 base and J shed 3 bases, with 17 bases lying between them. CDR3 in amino acids: CASSQAVGGGGTDTQYF. As DNA, the CDR3 is TGTGCCAGCAGCCAAGCGGTAGGGGGGGGAGGAACAGATACGCAGTATTTT.

J is TRBJ1-2 and V is TRBV11-2; the match to TRBD1 covers 9 bases. Unmatched junction bases numbered 5, after V lost 5 bases and J lost 4 bases. The CDR3 has 14 residues. Germline CDR1 reads SGHAT; CDR2 reads FQNNGV. The CDR3 bases are TGTGCCAGCAGCCCCAGGACAGGGGCCTATGGCTACACCTTC. Its translation: CASSPRTGAYGYTF.

The chain's CDR3 is CASSLPPLTTGEAFF. In nucleotides, the CDR3 is TGTGCCAGCAGTTTACCCCCTCTTACCACTGGTGAAGCTTTCTTT. The chain couples TRBV28 to TRBJ1-1; D unresolved. Germline assignment: CDR1 MDHEN and CDR2 SYDVKM. The CDR3 covers 15 residues. The germline V and J ends were trimmed by 2 bases and 7 bases, with 17 bases remaining between them.

The V call is TRBV7-6, the J call TRBJ1-2; possibly TRBD1 for D (6 bases). This CDR3 contains 13 residues. V was clipped by 5 bases and J by 1 base, with 8 bases between them. Germline lookup yields CDR1 SGHVS and CDR2 FNYEAQ. CDR3 DNA sequence: TGTGCCAGCAGCCCGGGACATAACTATGGCTACACCTTC. It encodes CASSPGHNYGYTF.

In DNA, the CDR3 is TGTGCCAGCAGCCCAGGACAGGGAGGCACCGGGGAGCTGTTTTTT. This gives the protein CASSPGQGGTGELFF. The chain has TRBV7-6 and TRBJ2-2; 8 bases are a match to TRBD1. V gave up 5 bases and J gave up 4 bases; unmatched junction bases: 6. Germline V gene lookup returns CDR1 SGHVS and CDR2 FNYEAQ. The CDR3 contains 15 residues.

This clone came up once. A much larger clone lies one base from this, so it may be a read error. The chain joins TRBV12-3 or TRBV12-4 to TRBJ1-6; weak D call: TRBD1 (5 bases). The CDR3 is 12 amino acids. Between the trimmed V and J ends, which lost 2 bases and 9 bases, there was a span of 5 bases. DNA of the CDR3: TGTGCCAGCAGTTTACAGGGTTCACCCCTCCACTTT. Residues: CASSLQGSPLHF.

The chain links TRBV7-3 to TRBJ1-2, with D perhaps matching TRBD1 (6 bases). Germline lookup yields CDR1 SGHTA and CDR2 FQGTGA. This CDR3 has 13 amino acids. V shed 7 bases and J shed 8 bases, with 17 bases lying between them. CDR3 amino acids: CASKTGTYPGYTF. CDR3 in DNA: TGTGCCAGCAAGACAGGTACGTATCCCGGCTACACCTTC. The full variable domain, its missing parts supplied by reference TRBV7-3 and TRBJ1-2, is GAGVSQTPSNKVTEKGKYVELRCDPISGHTALYWYRQSLGQGPEFLIYFQGTGAADDSGLPNDRFFAVRPEGSVSTLKIQRTERGDSAVYLCASKTGTYPGYTFGSGTRLTVV.

The chain is built from TRBV9 and TRBJ2-1, with 8 bases fitting TRBD2. Trimming removed 0 bases from V and 5 bases from J; junction bases left unmatched: 4. This CDR3 has 15 residues. Germline CDR1 is SGDLS and CDR2 is YYNGEE. The CDR3 is CASSVVGGGNNEQFF. Written as DNA, the CDR3 is TGTGCCAGCAGCGTAGTGGGCGGGGGGAACAATGAGCAGTTCTTC.

V gene TRBV11-2 combines with J gene TRBJ1-2, with 9 bases aligning to TRBD1. There are 14 residues in the CDR3. From germline, CDR1 is SGHAT and CDR2 FQNNGV. The junction had 11 bases not matched to a gene; V was cut back by 5 bases and J by 10 bases. CDR3 in amino acids: CASSIWTGASYYTF. In DNA form, the CDR3 reads TGTGCCAGCAGCATCTGGACAGGGGCATCTTACTACACCTTC.

The V gene is TRBV21-1, the J gene TRBJ2-7; the table's D call of TRBD2 was not tested on the DNA. TRBV21-1 is a listed pseudogene. There are 14 residues in the CDR3. CDR3: CASSKGGRTTEQYF. The CDR3 DNA sequence: TGTGCCAGCAGCAAAGGGGGGAGGACGACCGAGCAGTACTTC.

V usage is TRBV5-4 and J usage is TRBJ1-6; D gene ambiguous. Germline CDR1 SGHNT, CDR2 YYREEE (reference sequence). This CDR3 has 20 residues. The V end lost 1 base, the J end lost 0 bases, and 20 bases lay between the germline ends. The CDR3 loop is CASSLTRAYPPSSYNSPLHF. The CDR3 DNA follows: TGTGCCAGCAGCTTGACCCGTGCCTACCCTCCGAGCTCCTATAATTCACCCCTCCACTTT.

J is TRBJ1-1 and V is TRBV27; 11 nucleotides agree with TRBD1. The CDR3 extends over 16 amino acids. V shed 6 bases and J 5 bases; nucleotides not matched to a gene: 11. CDR1 is MNHEY, CDR2 SMNVEV, per germline (reference sequence). The CDR3 sequence is CASRPQPGQGATEAFF. The DNA of the CDR3 is TGTGCCAGCAGGCCACAACCAGGACAGGGGGCTACTGAAGCTTTCTTT.

The chain is built from TRBV5-8 and TRBJ1-5, with D possibly being TRBD1 (6 bases). Germline-derived CDR1 and CDR2 are SGHTS and YDEGEE. This CDR3 comprises 17 residues. The germline V and J ends were trimmed by 1 base and 1 base, with 15 bases remaining between them. DNA of the CDR3: TGTGCCAGCAGCTTGTCGGGGGGCAGGTTGAGCAATCAGCCCCAGCATTTT. It encodes CASSLSGGRLSNQPQHF. The full variable domain, completed using reference TRBV5-8 and TRBJ1-5, is EAGVTQSPTHLIKTRGQQATLRCSPISGHTSVYWYQQALGLGLQFLLWYDEGEERNRGNFPPRFSGRQFPNYSSELNVNALELEDSALYLCASSLSGGRLSNQPQHFGDGTRLSIL.

The gene calls are TRBV21-1 and TRBJ2-7; the table's D call TRBD2 went unverified against the DNA. TRBV21-1 is flagged as a pseudogene. This CDR3 spans 19 amino acids. The DNA for the CDR3 is TGTGCCAGCAGCAAAGCGTGTAAACATGGGGGGAATAGATCCTACGAGCAGTACTTC. Translated, it gives CASSKACKHGGNRSYEQYF.

The chain carries TRBV5-4 and TRBJ2-7; 8 bases are shared with TRBD1. Germline V gene data show CDR1 as SGHNT and CDR2 as YYREEE (reference sequence). The CDR3 runs 15 residues. The V segment lost 5 bases and the J segment 3 bases; nucleotides outside the gene matches: 10. This CDR3 is CASSPDRGRYYEQYF. CDR3 bases: TGTGCCAGCAGTCCAGACAGGGGTCGCTACTACGAGCAGTACTTC.

The V and J genes are TRBV27 and TRBJ2-7; TRBD2 matches 9 bases. The V and J ends lost 6 bases and 2 bases, in that order; junction bases with no gene match: 5. CDR1 and CDR2 (germline): MNHEY, SMNVEV (reference sequence). The CDR3 covers 14 residues. CDR3: CASRMRGGAYEQYF. The CDR3 coding sequence is TGTGCCAGCAGGATGCGGGGGGGGGCCTACGAGCAGTACTTC.

This chain uses TRBV6-5 with TRBJ1-5; D is unclear. The V end lost 1 base, the J end lost 4 bases, and 5 bases lay between the germline ends. CDR1 and CDR2 (germline): MNHEY, SVGAGI. This CDR3 region has 13 residues. CDR3 amino acids: CASSYLQNQPQHF. In nucleotides, the CDR3 is TGTGCCAGCAGTTACTTACAGAATCAGCCCCAGCATTTT.

The CDR3 here is CASSIPGQGSEKLFF. Written as DNA, the CDR3 is TGTGCCAGTAGTATCCCCGGACAAGGTTCCGAAAAACTGTTTTTT. V and J are TRBV19 and TRBJ1-4, with D possibly TRBD1 on 5 matching bases. The CDR3 spans 15 residues. V lost 3 bases, J lost 8 bases, and 16 bases lay in between. CDR1 and CDR2 (germline): LNHDA, SQIVND (reference sequence).

The chain couples TRBV28 to TRBJ1-5, with D possibly matching TRBD1 (6 bases). V was trimmed by 6 bases and J by 4 bases, leaving 10 bases between them. This CDR3 spans 13 amino acids. Per the germline V gene, CDR1 is MDHEN and CDR2 is SYDVKM. The CDR3 region has the DNA TGTGCCAGCAGCCAGACAGGAAATCAGCCCCAGCATTTT. It yields the protein CASSQTGNQPQHF.